The 23 T cell receptor beta chains listed next were all sequenced from one sample in a study of T cell repertoires in cytomegalovirus infection. These receptors' targets are unknown. A single record per CDR3 protein comes from TCRdb applying MiXCR to the reads. The repertoire holds 450,000 to 550,000 distinct CDR3 sequences, with about 42% as singletons. Sequencing used cultured PBMCs, obtained from culture after CMV antigen stimulation. These receptors were obtained from a human donor in good health (CMV status not recorded). Some clones in this sample may be carry-over from other donors' samples.

This clonotype was observed a single time. The CDR3 sequence is CASSPSPQGVYEQYF. CDR3 DNA sequence: TGTGCCAGCAGTCCCTCCCCACAGGGAGTATACGAGCAGTACTTC. The chain recombines TRBV27 with TRBJ2-7; D possibly corresponds to TRBD1 (6 bases). The CDR3 totals 15 residues. Trimming removed 5 bases from V and 4 bases from J, with 18 bases in between. Per germline, CDR1 MNHEY and CDR2 SMNVEV (reference sequence).

This clonotype turned up a few times. The chain couples TRBV7-2 to TRBJ2-3; no definite D call. The CDR3 is made up of 12 amino acids. The germline CDR1 and CDR2 sequences are SGHTA and FQGNSA. The ends were cut back, 5 bases at V and 6 bases at J, with 9 bases in the middle. CDR3 coding DNA: TGTGCCAGCAGCCCATACTTTGATACGCAGTATTTT. Translated, it gives CASSPYFDTQYF.

The chain couples TRBV7-2 to TRBJ2-1, with 7 bases matching TRBD2. J was trimmed by 1 base and V by 6 bases; bases with no gene match: 18. Germline CDR1 is SGHTA and CDR2 is FQGNSA. CDR3 length equals 19 residues. The CDR3 region has the DNA TGTGCCAGCAGGGGAAAGGACTTCCGAGCGGGACCTTCCTACAATGAGCAGTTCTTC. The encoded protein is CASRGKDFRAGPSYNEQFF.

J is TRBJ2-7 and V is TRBV20-1; D gene uncertain. Germline CDR1 and CDR2: DFQATT and SNEGSKA (reference sequence). Trimming pared 5 bases from V and 2 bases from J, leaving 10 bases between. This CDR3 spans 12 amino acids. CDR3 coding DNA: TGCAGTGCTCCCAGTGTAACCTACGAGCAGTACTTC. Translated: CSAPSVTYEQYF.

This clonotype turned up a few times. The chain combines TRBV20-1 with TRBJ2-7; 7 bases are a match to TRBD1. The CDR3 spans 12 residues. From germline, CDR1 is DFQATT and CDR2 SNEGSKA (reference sequence). J was trimmed by 2 bases and V by 5 bases; bases with no gene match: 3. The CDR3 bases are TGCAGTGCTTCGACAGGGCCCTACGAGCAGTACTTC. It codes for CSASTGPYEQYF.

The rearrangement links TRBV7-8 to TRBJ1-6, with no clear D. Between the trimmed V and J ends, which lost 5 bases and 11 bases, there was a span of 19 bases. Germline lookup yields CDR1 SGHVS and CDR2 FQNEAQ. This CDR3 contains 15 residues. The CDR3 spells CASSKGEDGEPPLHF. The CDR3 DNA sequence: TGTGCCAGCAGCAAAGGAGAGGACGGCGAGCCACCCCTCCACTTT.

The chain has TRBV7-9 and TRBJ2-7; D is undetermined. The CDR3 covers 12 residues. V lost 2 bases and J lost 5, with 7 bases in between. Germline V lookup: CDR1 SEHNR, CDR2 FQNEAQ (reference sequence). The CDR3 nucleotides read TGTGCCAGCAGCTTAAGGACGGACGAGCAGTACTTC. Its protein is CASSLRTDEQYF.

The V gene is TRBV7-2, the J gene TRBJ2-1; 11 bases are a match to TRBD2. CDR3 length: 18 amino acids. Per germline, CDR1 SGHTA and CDR2 FQGNSA. After removal of 4 bases from V and 10 bases from J, the junction contained 18 bases not matched to a gene. The CDR3 sequence: CASSSERTSGPSYHEQFF. The CDR3 DNA follows: TGTGCCAGCAGCTCCGAAAGGACTAGCGGGCCTAGCTACCACGAGCAGTTCTTC.

This clonotype was observed a handful of times. This chain connects TRBV6-6 to TRBJ2-5, with a possible D match to TRBD2 (6 bases). Looked up from germline, CDR1 is MNHNY and CDR2 is SVGAGI (reference sequence). The CDR3 has 13 residues. The V end lost 7 bases, the J end lost 8 bases, and 17 bases lay between the germline ends. CDR3 DNA sequence: TGTGCCAGCAACCGGGACTCGCTCAAAACCCAGTACTTC. This sequence encodes CASNRDSLKTQYF.

The J gene is TRBJ2-2, the V gene TRBV2, with 7 bases identical to TRBD1. This CDR3 has 14 amino acids. Germline V gene lookup returns CDR1 SNHLY and CDR2 FYNNEI. V shed 6 bases, J shed 1 base, and the junction held 2 bases outside the gene matches. In DNA form, the CDR3 reads TGTGCCAGCAGGGGACAGCTGAACACCGGGGAGCTGTTTTTT. Translation gives CASRGQLNTGELFF.

The V call is TRBV12-3 or TRBV12-4, the J call TRBJ1-2; D possibly corresponds to TRBD1 (6 bases). The CDR3 has 13 residues. The germline V and J ends were trimmed by 5 bases and 9 bases, with 16 bases remaining between them. CDR3 DNA sequence: TGTGCCAGCAGTAGGGACACGGGGTCTAGCTACACCTTC. Amino acids: CASSRDTGSSYTF.

The V call is TRBV6-6, the J call TRBJ2-3; the match to TRBD2 covers 7 bases. V shed 10 bases, J shed 8 bases, and the junction held 18 bases outside the gene matches. This CDR3 has 15 residues. The germline gives CDR1 MNHNY, CDR2 SVGAGI (reference sequence). CDR3 amino acids: CATTRGLAVQGTQYF. The CDR3 DNA is TGTGCCACCACCCGGGGTCTAGCGGTGCAGGGTACGCAGTATTTT.

This clonotype has just a few counts. For the CDR3, the DNA is TGTGCCAGCAGCTTCGTTCGTTCGGGCACCGGGGAGCTGTTTTTT. Encoded protein: CASSFVRSGTGELFF. The J gene is TRBJ2-2, the V gene TRBV11-1, with D uncertain. CDR3 length equals 15 residues. The V end was cut by 3 bases, the J end by 4 bases, with 12 bases between. The germline V gene has CDR1 SGHAT and CDR2 FQDESV (reference sequence).

V gene TRBV7-2 combines with J gene TRBJ1-6, with TRBD1 as a possible D gene (5 bases). This CDR3 comprises 15 residues. V was pared by 5 bases and J by 4 bases, with 12 bases between. The V gene's germline CDR1 is SGHTA and CDR2 FQGNSA. CDR3 nucleotides: TGTGCCAGCAGCCCAACGACAGCTTATAATTCACCCCTCCACTTT. Encoded protein: CASSPTTAYNSPLHF.

This rearrangement joins TRBV7-2 to TRBJ1-1; D unresolved. This CDR3 is 13 amino acids long. CDR1 is SGHTA, CDR2 FQGNSA, per germline. V dropped 5 bases and J dropped 5 bases, with 12 bases sitting between them. The CDR3 spells CASSKEKVTEAFF. DNA of the CDR3: TGTGCCAGCAGCAAAGAGAAGGTAACTGAAGCTTTCTTT.

This rearrangement joins TRBV7-2 to TRBJ2-7; 7 bases align to TRBD2. The CDR3 has 15 residues. Losses at the gene ends were 3 bases for V and 0 bases for J; bases not matched to a gene: 5. Germline V gives CDR1 SGHTA, CDR2 FQGNSA. The CDR3 region has the DNA TGTGCCAGCAGCTTCGAGCGGGATCTCTCCTACGAGCAGTACTTC. Encoded protein: CASSFERDLSYEQYF.

The rearrangement joins TRBV2 to TRBJ1-3; possibly TRBD1 for D (5 bases). The CDR3 length is 16 residues. Trimming took 7 bases from V and 7 from J, leaving 23 bases between them. The germline CDR1 and CDR2 sequences are SNHLY and FYNNEI. The CDR3 nucleotides are TGTGCCAGCAAGACCCCTCGGGGGAGGATCGCGAACACCATATATTTT. Translated: CASKTPRGRIANTIYF.

This clonotype occurred a few times. The V gene is TRBV7-2, the J gene TRBJ2-2; 7 bases match TRBD2. J lost 1 base, V lost 5 bases, and 4 bases had no gene match. The CDR3 extends over 15 amino acids. Per germline, CDR1 SGHTA and CDR2 FQGNSA. This CDR3 is CASSRAGLNTGELFF. In nucleotides, the CDR3 is TGTGCCAGCAGCAGAGCGGGATTGAACACCGGGGAGCTGTTTTTT.

The chain couples TRBV18 to TRBJ1-2; unclear D gene. CDR1 is KGHSH, CDR2 LQKENI, per germline. Trimming took 3 bases from V and 8 from J, leaving 13 bases between them. The length of the CDR3 is 13 residues. The CDR3, as DNA: TGTGCCAGCTCACCGTCCGGACTTGGGGGCTACACCTTC. The encoded protein is CASSPSGLGGYTF.

The chain links TRBV7-2 to TRBJ2-7, with 12 bases matching TRBD2. J gave up 6 bases and V 6 bases, and 15 bases lay outside the gene matches. CDR3 length equals 17 residues. The germline V gene encodes CDR1 SGHTA and CDR2 FQGNSA. CDR3 nucleotides: TGTGCCAGCAGTCATTGGACTACTAGCGGGGGGTGGAGCGAGCAGTACTTC. Translated, it gives CASSHWTTSGGWSEQYF.

This clonotype was recorded a few times. The V gene is TRBV7-2, the J gene TRBJ2-1, with 12 bases that match TRBD2. V lost 5 bases to trimming and J lost 9 bases; unmatched junction nucleotides: 5. The CDR3 is 14 amino acids. CDR1 is SGHTA, CDR2 FQGNSA, per germline. The CDR3 bases are TGTGCCAGCAGCCCCGGGACTAGCGGGTTTGAGCAGTTCTTC. Translated: CASSPGTSGFEQFF.

The J gene is TRBJ2-3, the V gene TRBV7-4; 8 bases line up with TRBD1. This CDR3 contains 16 residues. V was clipped by 1 base and J by 1 base; unmatched bases: 4. Germline V CDR1 and CDR2: SGHVT, SQSDAQ. CDR3 protein: CASSLDQGAGTDTQYF. The CDR3, as DNA: TGTGCCAGCAGCTTAGATCAGGGGGCCGGCACAGATACGCAGTATTTT.

This clonotype was counted once. The gene calls are TRBV7-9 and TRBJ2-3; TRBD2 aligns across 7 bases. With V trimmed by 5 bases and J by 2 bases, 7 bases remained unmatched. The length of the CDR3 is 15 residues. The germline V gene encodes CDR1 SEHNR and CDR2 FQNEAQ (reference sequence). This CDR3 is CASSLTSAVTDTQYF. As DNA, the CDR3 is TGTGCCAGCAGCCTCACTAGCGCGGTCACAGATACGCAGTATTTT.